At least ten counts were recorded for the clone carrying this T cell receptor (beta chain). The antigen is unknown. Time point noted: newly diagnosed GD, antithyroid drugs for less than 3 months. From PBMCs, RNA was extracted and then used to make the TCR library. This entry comes from a study of regulatory T cells in long-lasting Graves disease. Study findings and constraints: The study found lower TCR diversity in persistent Graves' patients than in newly diagnosed ones. Persistent cases favored TRBV28, TRBJ1-2 and TRBJ2-5.

Researchers made TCR beta libraries by using iRepertoire HTBI primers and running Arm-PCR on CDR3 regions. In TCRdb, the multiplex PCR reads were re-called with MiXCR into one record per CDR3 protein. The table shows about 460,000 distinct CDR3 sequences, with 13% to 15% occurring only once. Trimming took off 8 bases at V and 4 bases at J, with 18 bases between the two ends. The CDR3 is made up of 15 amino acids. CDR1 is MDHEN and CDR2 is SYDVKM in the germline V gene. This sample also appeared in a second study, on T cells in Graves' hyperthyroidism and ophthalmopathy. That study reports: A first-round RT-PCR of the TCR CDR3 used the HTBI primer set. Among clonotypes expanded in thyroid above 0.001, most were also found in blood.

This receptor was obtained from a woman aged 45-59 years with Graves disease. This specimen was peripheral blood mononuclear cells (PBMCs), taken at new diagnosis, from a patient treated with antithyroid drugs. This sequence joins TRBV28 and TRBJ2-1, with D possibly matching TRBD2 (6 bases). In nucleotides, the CDR3 is TGTGCCAGCCGTACTAGCCCCCGGATATACAATGAGCAGTTCTTC. Its translation is CASRTSPRIYNEQFF. Full variable domain (rest looked up from reference TRBV28 and TRBJ2-1): DVKVTQSSRYLVKRTGEKVFLECVQDMDHENMFWYRQDPGLGLRLIYFSYDVKMKEKGDIPEGYSVSREKKERFSLILESASTNQTSMYLCASRTSPRIYNEQFFGPGTRLTVL.